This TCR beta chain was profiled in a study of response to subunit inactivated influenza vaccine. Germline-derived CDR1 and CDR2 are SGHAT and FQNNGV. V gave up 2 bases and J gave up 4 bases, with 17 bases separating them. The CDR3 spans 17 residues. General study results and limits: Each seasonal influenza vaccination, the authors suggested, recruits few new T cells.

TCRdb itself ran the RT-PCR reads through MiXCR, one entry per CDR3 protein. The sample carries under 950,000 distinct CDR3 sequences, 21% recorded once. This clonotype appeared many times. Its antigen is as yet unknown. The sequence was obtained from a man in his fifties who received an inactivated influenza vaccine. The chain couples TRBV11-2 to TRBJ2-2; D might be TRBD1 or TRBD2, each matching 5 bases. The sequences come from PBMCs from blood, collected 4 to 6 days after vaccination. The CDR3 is CASSLSLAGRITGELFF. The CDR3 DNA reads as TGTGCCAGCAGCTTATCCCTTGCAGGGAGAATCACCGGGGAGCTGTTTTTT.